Below, 31 T cell receptor beta chains from the same sample are listed, as sequenced in a study of blood T cell repertoires in COVID-19. The data were produced by immunoSEQ multiplex PCR, yet TCRdb's version contains in-frame clones alone and is incomplete. Among over 75,000 clones listed, more than 90% were seen once. Source material: peripheral blood. The receptor set was obtained from a man between 60 and 75 years old with acute or convalescent COVID-19.

The V gene is TRBV7-9, the J gene TRBJ2-5, with 9 bases that match TRBD2. After removal of 5 bases from V and 5 bases from J, the junction contained 12 bases not matched to a gene. CDR1 and CDR2 (germline): SEHNR, FQNEAQ (reference sequence). The CDR3 runs 16 residues. DNA for the CDR3: TGTGCCAGCAGCCGGGGGGCAGCGGGAGGAGGGGAGACCCAGTACTTC. This gives the protein CASSRGAAGGGETQYF.

The gene calls are TRBV5-4 and TRBJ2-7, with 7 bases matching TRBD1. The CDR3 is 15 residues long. V shed 2 bases and J 4 bases; nucleotides not matched to a gene: 9. Germline CDR1 SGHNT, CDR2 YYREEE (reference sequence). The CDR3 sequence: CASSFGQGVPYEQYF. The CDR3 nucleotides read TGTGCCAGCAGCTTTGGGCAGGGGGTACCTTACGAGCAGTACTTC.

This chain links TRBV5-6 with TRBJ1-1; D gene unclear. Germline V CDR1 and CDR2: SGHDT, YYEEEE. Trimming left V 2 bases short and J 4 bases short, with 6 bases between. The CDR3 is 12 amino acids. The CDR3 bases are TGTGCCAGCAGCTTCACGGGCACTGAAGCTTTCTTT. This sequence encodes CASSFTGTEAFF.

The chain joins TRBV27 to TRBJ2-7, with TRBD2 matching over 7 bases. CDR1 MNHEY and CDR2 SMNVEV come from the germline V gene (reference sequence). The CDR3 sequence is 17 residues long. Losses at the gene ends were 5 bases for V and 5 bases for J; bases not matched to a gene: 18. The CDR3 DNA reads as TGTGCCAGCAGTACTATAGGGGAGTTGCGGGGGAGGAACGAGCAGTACTTC. Protein: CASSTIGELRGRNEQYF.

This clone appeared once. The chain joins TRBV28 to TRBJ2-3; D ambiguous. The CDR3 is 14 residues long. Germline assignment: CDR1 MDHEN and CDR2 SYDVKM. V gave up 2 bases and J gave up 0 bases, with 6 bases separating them. CDR3: CASSLTPSTDTQYF. CDR3 nucleotides: TGTGCCAGCAGTTTAACACCAAGCACAGATACGCAGTATTTT.

V is TRBV12-5 and J is TRBJ2-7, with D unclear. Between the trimmed V and J ends, which lost 6 bases and 4 bases, there was a span of 10 bases. Germline CDR1 reads LGHNT; CDR2 reads FRNRAP. The CDR3 is made up of 12 amino acids. CDR3 DNA sequence: TGTGCTAGTGGGGAATGGCGGTACGAGCAGTACTTC. It is translated as CASGEWRYEQYF.

The chain joins TRBV11-3 to TRBJ1-1, with 8 bases fitting TRBD1. V lost 5 bases to trimming and J lost 7 bases; unmatched junction nucleotides: 3. Germline-derived CDR1 and CDR2 are SGHNT and YENEEA. This CDR3 contains 12 residues. In DNA form, the CDR3 reads TGTGCCAGCAGCCTAGGACAGGGTGAAGCTTTCTTT. Translated, it gives CASSLGQGEAFF.

This clone was observed a single time. The chain employs TRBV6-2 or TRBV6-3 and TRBJ2-7; 7 bases are shared with TRBD1. Germline V gene sequence: CDR1 MNHEY, CDR2 SVGEGT. This CDR3 has 14 residues. J lost 1 base, V lost 6 bases, and 6 bases had no gene match. CDR3 sequence (DNA): TGTGCCAGCAGCTGGGGGACAGATTCCTACGAGCAGTACTTC. It encodes CASSWGTDSYEQYF.

This chain uses TRBV5-4 with TRBJ2-5, with D possibly TRBD1 on 6 matching bases. This CDR3 is built from 15 residues. Germline lookup yields CDR1 SGHNT and CDR2 YYREEE (reference sequence). The V end lost 1 base, the J end lost 4 bases, and 14 bases lay between the germline ends. This CDR3 reads CASSLRQGRRETQYF. The CDR3 bases are TGTGCCAGCAGCTTGAGGCAGGGGCGCCGAGAGACCCAGTACTTC.

The chain recombines TRBV30 with TRBJ1-6; D might be TRBD1 (6 bases). Germline V lookup: CDR1 GTSNPN, CDR2 SVGIG (reference sequence). The CDR3 extends over 15 amino acids. The ends were cut back, 0 bases at V and 10 bases at J, with 16 bases in the middle. The CDR3 DNA follows: TGTGCCTGGAGTGTCTCAGGAGGGAGGGGGTCACCCCTCCACTTT. Encoded protein: CAWSVSGGRGSPLHF.

This clone appeared a single time. The chain links TRBV18 to TRBJ2-7; 12 bases agree with TRBD2. The trim removed 4 bases at V and 6 bases at J, leaving 13 bases unmatched. There are 17 residues in the CDR3. Germline V gene sequence: CDR1 KGHSH, CDR2 LQKENI. The CDR3 is CASSLQVPTSGRGEQYF. CDR3 bases: TGTGCCAGCTCACTACAGGTCCCGACTAGCGGGAGAGGCGAGCAGTACTTC.

The chain joins TRBV6-5 to TRBJ1-1, with a weak D call TRBD1 (5 bases). The CDR3 length is 15 residues. Germline CDR1 reads MNHEY; CDR2 reads SVGAGI. Trimming pared 2 bases from V and 0 bases from J, leaving 10 bases between. The CDR3 bases are TGTGCCAGCAGTTACAGGCAGGGCATGAACACTGAAGCTTTCTTT. Translated: CASSYRQGMNTEAFF.

This chain connects TRBV19 to TRBJ1-2, with 8 nucleotides matching TRBD1. Unmatched junction bases numbered 12, after V lost 5 bases and J lost 7 bases. The CDR3 runs to 15 residues. The germline CDR1 and CDR2 sequences are LNHDA and SQIVND (reference sequence). The CDR3 DNA sequence: TGTGCCAGTAGTCCCGAACGGGCAGGGGGCTCTGGCTACACCTTC. Its translation: CASSPERAGGSGYTF.

The V call is TRBV4-3, the J call TRBJ1-2, with 11 bases identical to TRBD1. V lost 1 base and J lost 3; bases outside the gene matches: 1. Germline CDR1 reads LGHNA; CDR2 reads YSLEER. This CDR3 has 15 amino acids. This CDR3 reads CASSQGTGGHYGYTF. For the CDR3, the DNA is TGCGCCAGCAGCCAAGGGACAGGGGGCCACTATGGCTACACCTTC.

The V and J genes are TRBV9 and TRBJ1-4; D uncertain. The CDR3 has 17 amino acids. V was shortened by 4 bases and J by 0 bases, with 16 bases between the two germline ends. Looked up from germline, CDR1 is SGDLS and CDR2 is YYNGEE. CDR3 nucleotides: TGTGCCAGCAGCCCTAGGAAGGAAATGGCAACTAATGAAAAACTGTTTTTT. Encoded protein: CASSPRKEMATNEKLFF. Filled out from reference TRBV9 and TRBJ1-4, the complete variable domain reads DSGVTQTPKHLITATGQRVTLRCSPRSGDLSVYWYQQSLDQGLQFLIQYYNGEERAKGNILERFSAQQFPDLHSELNLSSLELGDSALYFCASSPRKEMATNEKLFFGSGTQLSVL.

As DNA, the CDR3 is TGTGCCAGCAGCATGGGACAGGGGCACGTAGCCAAAAACATTCAGTACTTC. It encodes CASSMGQGHVAKNIQYF. The gene calls are TRBV11-2 and TRBJ2-4; 10 bases are a match to TRBD1. The CDR3 covers 17 residues. Germline CDR1 and CDR2: SGHAT and FQNNGV. Trimming took 5 bases from V and 0 from J; bases not matched to a gene: 7. The full variable domain, its missing parts supplied by reference TRBV11-2 and TRBJ2-4, is EAGVAQSPRYKIIEKRQSVAFWCNPISGHATLYWYQQILGQGPKLLIQFQNNGVVDDSQLPKDRFSAERLKGVDSTLKIQPAKLEDSAVYLCASSMGQGHVAKNIQYFGAGTRLSVL.

CDR3 region: CASSYSSGGKLFF. In DNA form, the CDR3 reads TGTGCCAGCAGTTACTCGTCGGGGGGAAAACTGTTTTTT. The J gene is TRBJ1-4, the V gene TRBV6-5; a possible D gene is TRBD1 (5 bases). Germline assignment: CDR1 MNHEY and CDR2 SVGAGI. V lost 0 bases to trimming and J lost 10 bases, with 9 bases between them. This CDR3 contains 13 residues.

The genes are TRBV18 and TRBJ2-1; possibly TRBD1 for D (6 bases). The V gene lost 6 bases and the J gene lost 9 bases, with 21 bases spanning the gap. The CDR3 contains 15 residues. Germline CDR1 KGHSH, CDR2 LQKENI. CDR3 in DNA: TGTGCCAGCTCGCTCAGGGGCTATTCCCTGGGTGAGCAGTTCTTC. Its protein product is CASSLRGYSLGEQFF.

This chain connects TRBV7-2 to TRBJ2-7; 7 bases line up with TRBD1. Germline V gives CDR1 SGHTA, CDR2 FQGNSA. V lost 5 bases, J lost 2 bases, and 9 bases stayed unmatched. The CDR3 runs to 15 residues. This CDR3 reads CASSPPGQQAYEQYF. In DNA, the CDR3 is TGTGCCAGCAGCCCCCCGGGACAGCAGGCCTACGAGCAGTACTTC.

The chain uses TRBV11-1 and TRBJ2-7, with 7 bases matching TRBD1. The germline V gene has CDR1 SGHAT and CDR2 FQDESV (reference sequence). CDR3 length equals 15 residues. The V segment lost 4 bases and the J segment 5 bases; nucleotides outside the gene matches: 11. The CDR3: CASSYEPGQIDEQYF. DNA of the CDR3: TGTGCCAGCAGCTACGAACCGGGACAGATCGACGAGCAGTACTTC. The full variable domain, with the rest looked up from reference TRBV11-1 and TRBJ2-7, is EAEVAQSPRYKITEKSQAVAFWCDPISGHATLYWYRQILGQGPELLVQFQDESVVDDSQLPKDRFSAERLKGVDSTLKIQPAELGDSAMYLCASSYEPGQIDEQYFGPGTRLTVT.

J is TRBJ2-2 and V is TRBV12-5; D remains unclear. Per the germline V gene, CDR1 is LGHNT and CDR2 is FRNRAP. CDR3 length: 16 residues. Trimming cost V 0 bases and J 0 bases, with 8 bases left between them. CDR3 amino acids: CASGLVLATNTGELFF. CDR3 nucleotides: TGTGCTAGTGGTTTGGTACTCGCGACGAACACCGGGGAGCTGTTTTTT.

The rearrangement uses TRBV7-9 and TRBJ1-4; no reliable D call. Trimming cost V 3 bases and J 3 bases, with 11 bases left between them. Germline loops: CDR1 SEHNR, CDR2 FQNEAQ (reference sequence). The length of the CDR3 is 15 residues. CDR3 in amino acids: CASSFSEASNEKLFF. The CDR3 region has the DNA TGTGCCAGCAGCTTCTCGGAGGCTTCTAATGAAAAACTGTTTTTT.

The genes are TRBV5-1 and TRBJ2-2, with D possibly TRBD2 on 6 matching bases. Germline assignment: CDR1 SGHRS and CDR2 YFSETQ. Between the trimmed V and J ends, which lost 7 bases and 4 bases, there was a span of 11 bases. The CDR3 covers 13 residues. The chain's CDR3 is CASGAGFTGELFF. The CDR3, as DNA: TGCGCCAGCGGGGCGGGGTTCACCGGGGAGCTGTTTTTT.

The chain carries TRBV28 and TRBJ1-4; TRBD1 matches at 7 bases. The CDR3 has 16 residues. Germline V lookup: CDR1 MDHEN, CDR2 SYDVKM. Trimming removed 6 bases from V and 0 bases from J; junction bases left unmatched: 7. CDR3 sequence reads: CASSRDRDATNEKLFF. CDR3 DNA sequence: TGTGCCAGCAGCCGCGACAGGGATGCAACTAATGAAAAACTGTTTTTT.

The rearrangement links TRBV6-5 to TRBJ1-3; D perhaps matches TRBD1 (6 bases). The CDR3 contains 15 residues. The V gene's germline CDR1 is MNHEY and CDR2 SVGAGI. Between the trimmed V and J ends, which lost 4 bases and 4 bases, there was a span of 14 bases. The CDR3 region has the DNA TGTGCCAGCAGTTCAGCGGGGGGCGCGGGAAACACCATATATTTT. The encoded protein is CASSSAGGAGNTIYF.

V and J are TRBV9 and TRBJ2-1, with 8 bases matching TRBD1. There are 15 residues in the CDR3. Germline lookup yields CDR1 SGDLS and CDR2 YYNGEE. J lost 5 bases, V lost 0 bases, and 4 bases had no gene match. CDR3 sequence reads: CASSVAGTGHNEQFF. In DNA, the CDR3 is TGTGCCAGCAGCGTAGCTGGGACAGGTCACAATGAGCAGTTCTTC.

The table lists this clone with a few counts. The chain carries TRBV6-2 or TRBV6-3 and TRBJ2-1; 13 nucleotides align to TRBD2. The length of the CDR3 is 17 residues. The germline V gene encodes CDR1 MNHEY and CDR2 SVGEGT. V was pared by 6 bases and J by 2 bases, with 7 bases of the junction left unmatched. CDR3 sequence (DNA): TGTGCCAGCAGCCCACGACTAGCGGGAGGTCCCTACAATGAGCAGTTCTTC. Protein product: CASSPRLAGGPYNEQFF.

In DNA, the CDR3 is TGTGCCATCAGTGAGGGACAGGGCCCTAGCGGGGGGGATGAGCAGTTCTTC. Encoded protein: CAISEGQGPSGGDEQFF. The chain combines TRBV10-3 with TRBJ2-1; 12 bases map to TRBD2. With 2 bases clipped from V and 8 bases from J, the junction kept 10 bases outside the gene matches. The CDR3 extends over 17 amino acids. Germline CDR1 ENHRY, CDR2 SYGVKD.

The DNA of the CDR3 is TGTGCCAGCTCAACAGGACAGGGTAGCAATCAGCCCCAGCATTTT. Encoded protein: CASSTGQGSNQPQHF. The chain uses TRBV18 and TRBJ1-5, with 8 bases matching TRBD1. The CDR3 has 15 residues. Germline CDR1 KGHSH, CDR2 LQKENI. The ends lost 5 bases at V and 0 bases at J; junction bases unmatched: 3.

The rearrangement uses TRBV27 and TRBJ1-2, with D possibly being TRBD1 (5 bases). Looked up from germline, CDR1 is MNHEY and CDR2 is SMNVEV (reference sequence). Trimming pared 1 base from V and 7 bases from J, leaving 16 bases between. There are 15 residues in the CDR3. CDR3 protein: CASSLFGRVDFGYTF. The CDR3 DNA reads TGTGCCAGCAGTTTATTTGGCAGGGTAGATTTTGGCTACACCTTC.

This rearrangement joins TRBV16 to TRBJ2-1; 8 bases agree with TRBD2. CDR1 is KGHSY, CDR2 FQNENV, per germline. This CDR3 is 14 amino acids long. The trim removed 2 bases at V and 7 bases at J, leaving 4 bases unmatched. CDR3 loop: CASSQGGGRNEQFF. DNA for the CDR3: TGTGCCAGCAGCCAAGGGGGCGGGAGGAATGAGCAGTTCTTC.